The next 9 T cell receptor beta chains were all read from a single sample in a study of shared clonotypes between healthy human individuals (dated by TCRdb to the early 2020s). Receptor libraries were prepared by the immunoSEQ multiplex PCR assay. Imported from immuneACCESS, the table was reduced by TCRdb to in-frame sequences with V and J called. These copies leave out some clones; in studies compared against another copy, an unresolved V gene accounts for under half, and the cause of the remainder is not known. The sample records over 1.4 million clones, approximately 96% of which are singletons. The ten largest clones take up over 1% of the sample. Source material: naive CD4+ T cells sorted from blood. This sample's cell subset or site label indicates: CD45RA+ positively selected. These receptors all stem from a man aged 30 to 45 in good health.

The chain couples TRBV29-1 to TRBJ1-5; D may be TRBD1 (6 bases). The V gene lost 7 bases and the J gene lost 2 bases, with 12 bases spanning the gap. The CDR3 length is 13 residues. In germline, CDR1 is SQVTM, CDR2 ANQGSEA. CDR3 loop: CSARGAGNQPQHF. CDR3 DNA: TGCAGCGCGCGGGGGGCTGGCAATCAGCCCCAGCATTTT.

The rearrangement joins TRBV2 to TRBJ2-5; D is possibly TRBD1 (6 bases). Trimming left V 7 bases short and J 2 bases short, with 11 bases between. Germline V CDR1 and CDR2: SNHLY, FYNNEI. The CDR3 consists of 13 residues. The CDR3 DNA sequence: TGTGCCAGCACCCCGGACAGACAAGAGACCCAGTACTTC. Translation gives CASTPDRQETQYF.

The genes are TRBV28 and TRBJ2-7, with D possibly matching TRBD2 (6 bases). Trimming took off 2 bases at V and 1 base at J, with 12 bases between the two ends. The CDR3 consists of 15 residues. Germline CDR1 is MDHEN and CDR2 is SYDVKM. Here the CDR3 reads CASSLPGVGSYEQYF. CDR3 nucleotides: TGTGCCAGCAGTTTACCGGGAGTGGGGTCCTACGAGCAGTACTTC.

A single count supports this clone. The rearrangement uses TRBV27 and TRBJ2-7; 13 nucleotides agree with TRBD2. The V gene's germline CDR1 is MNHEY and CDR2 SMNVEV (reference sequence). The CDR3 has 17 amino acids. J gave up 5 bases and V 5 bases, and 12 bases lay outside the gene matches. The DNA of the CDR3 is TGTGCCAGCAGTCTAAGACTAGCGGGAGGTCGGGTGGACGAGCAGTACTTC. Translated: CASSLRLAGGRVDEQYF.

The rearrangement uses TRBV28 and TRBJ2-4; D is perhaps TRBD1 (6 bases). Germline CDR1 MDHEN, CDR2 SYDVKM. The CDR3 runs 15 residues. Deletions cut 1 base from V and 0 bases from J, with 7 bases between. CDR3 protein: CASSLLGGAKNIQYF. The CDR3 region has the DNA TGTGCCAGCAGTTTATTAGGGGGAGCCAAAAACATTCAGTACTTC.

The CDR3 bases are TGTGCCAGCAGACTAGTCTACGAGCAGTACTTC. Its translation: CASRLVYEQYF. J is TRBJ2-7 and V is TRBV6-5; TRBD2 might be the D (5 bases). This CDR3 comprises 11 residues. Germline CDR1 and CDR2: MNHEY and SVGAGI. The V gene lost 6 bases and the J gene lost 3 bases, with 6 bases spanning the gap.

The chain employs TRBV15 and TRBJ2-7, with 14 bases fitting TRBD2. In germline, CDR1 is LNHNV, CDR2 YYDKDF (reference sequence). This CDR3 has 19 amino acids. J lost 2 bases, V lost 0 bases, and 9 bases had no gene match. The CDR3 reads CATSRDPGGLAGGPYEQYF. The CDR3 nucleotides read TGTGCCACCAGCAGAGATCCGGGCGGACTAGCGGGAGGTCCCTACGAGCAGTACTTC.

This chain uses TRBV18 with TRBJ1-2, with TRBD1 matching 7 bases. The CDR3 sequence is 18 residues long. CDR1 KGHSH and CDR2 LQKENI come from the germline V gene. Unmatched junction bases numbered 13, after V lost 1 base and J lost 2 bases. The chain's CDR3 is CASSPLFETGVTNYGYTF. The CDR3 nucleotides read TGTGCCAGCTCACCACTATTCGAAACAGGGGTGACGAACTATGGCTACACCTTC.

The chain is built from TRBV18 and TRBJ1-2; D uncertain. Germline lookup yields CDR1 KGHSH and CDR2 LQKENI. V was cut by 2 bases and J by 4 bases, with 8 bases left in between. CDR3 length equals 13 residues. CDR3 bases: TGTGCCAGCTCACCAGGAAGGGTCTATGGCTACACCTTC. Protein sequence: CASSPGRVYGYTF.